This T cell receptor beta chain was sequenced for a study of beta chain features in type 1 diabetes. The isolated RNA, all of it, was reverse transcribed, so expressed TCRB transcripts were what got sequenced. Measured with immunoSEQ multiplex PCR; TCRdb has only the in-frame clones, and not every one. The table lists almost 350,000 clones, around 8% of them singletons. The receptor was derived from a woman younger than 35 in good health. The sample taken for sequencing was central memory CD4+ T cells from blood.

Here the CDR3 reads CASSHEGTGSSYNEQFF. DNA for the CDR3: TGCGCCAGCAGCCACGAGGGAACAGGGAGCTCCTACAATGAGCAGTTCTTC. The chain has TRBV4-3 and TRBJ2-1, with a possible D match to TRBD1 (6 bases). The CDR3 is 17 residues long. The V gene's germline CDR1 is LGHNA and CDR2 YSLEER. Trimming left V 3 bases short and J 0 bases short, with 15 bases between.